This T cell receptor (beta chain) was captured by sequencing in a study of T cell responses to AZD1222 COVID-19 vaccine. The wider study: Some second doses came at about 4 weeks and others at about 12 weeks; these were pooled. Study conclusions and caveats: Only a handful of AZD1222 recipients, several in all, had baseline seropositivity. Vaccine-associated CD4 TCRs ranged over spike, dominating at 160-218 and 743-854.

As for this clone: The antigen remains unidentified.

Germline CDR1 SNHLY, CDR2 FYNNEI. Deletions cut 1 base from V and 4 bases from J, with 10 bases between. The CDR3 runs 14 residues. The table came from immunoSEQ multiplex PCR; TCRdb's copy has only in-frame clones and leaves some out. The table includes some 140,000 clones, around 90% detected once. Here the sequenced sample was peripheral blood, taken on day 0 of AZD1222 vaccination. This chain joins TRBV2 and TRBJ1-2; TRBD1 might be the D (5 bases). This TCR was sampled from an adult in good health. DNA for the CDR3: TGTGCCAGCAGTGAAGTGGGGGAATTCTATGGCTACACCTTC. It codes for CASSEVGEFYGYTF.